The 26 T cell receptor beta chains below come from one sample, sequenced in a study of cytomegalovirus exposure and HLA in healthy donors (dated by TCRdb to 2017 to 2019). The method was the immunoSEQ multiplex PCR assay. For the multiplex PCR, a mixture combining 60 forward primers for TCR Vbeta segments and 13 reverse primers for TCR Jbeta segments was used. TCRdb's version of the immuneACCESS table is confined to in-frame rearrangements and falls short of the full clone set. An unresolved V gene accounts for under half of the shortfall where checked; the remainder is of unknown origin. The sample table lists under 200,000 clones, around three quarters of them with a count of one. The ten largest clones represent 3.5% to 4.5% of the sample. The sequencing sample was made of PBMCs. All receptors derive from a man aged 25 to 40 in good health and CMV-seropositive.

This chain joins TRBV27 and TRBJ1-4; 11 bases align to TRBD1. Trimming at V came to 7 bases and at J to 4 bases, leaving 5 bases not matched to a gene. This CDR3 spans 15 amino acids. Germline V CDR1 and CDR2: MNHEY, SMNVEV (reference sequence). CDR3 nucleotide sequence: TGTGCCAGCATCGGACAGGGGGCTGGTAATGAAAAACTGTTTTTT. This codes for CASIGQGAGNEKLFF.

The V and J genes are TRBV4-1 and TRBJ2-5, with a possible D match to TRBD2 (7 bases). From germline, CDR1 is MGHRA and CDR2 YSYEKL. This CDR3 comprises 16 residues. The ends were cut back, 4 bases at V and 3 bases at J, with 18 bases in the middle. CDR3 sequence reads: CASSRSGGKREETQYF. CDR3 bases: TGCGCCAGCAGCCGGTCGGGGGGCAAAAGGGAAGAGACCCAGTACTTC.

The chain couples TRBV5-1 to TRBJ2-1, with 7 bases lining up with TRBD1. This CDR3 has 14 residues. Trimming cost V 6 bases and J 0 bases; bases outside gene matches: 3. Per the germline V gene, CDR1 is SGHRS and CDR2 is YFSETQ. The CDR3 protein is CASIRDSSYNEQFF. CDR3 sequence (DNA): TGCGCCAGCATCAGGGACAGCTCCTACAATGAGCAGTTCTTC.

This chain links TRBV28 with TRBJ2-5; 10 bases align to TRBD2. Unmatched junction bases numbered 9, after V lost 6 bases and J lost 5 bases. CDR1 is MDHEN, CDR2 SYDVKM, per germline. CDR3 length: 15 residues. The CDR3 here is CASSLTSGEVETQYF. CDR3 nucleotide sequence: TGTGCCAGCAGCTTAACTAGCGGGGAAGTTGAGACCCAGTACTTC.

The chain uses TRBV7-2 and TRBJ2-7, with TRBD1 matching over 9 bases. Germline CDR1 is SGHTA and CDR2 is FQGNSA. V shed 5 bases, J shed 6 bases, and the junction held 8 bases outside the gene matches. The CDR3 totals 14 residues. In nucleotides, the CDR3 is TGTGCCAGCAGCCAACCGGGACAGGGAGGCGAGCAGTACTTC. Protein product: CASSQPGQGGEQYF.

The chain links TRBV5-1 to TRBJ2-1; TRBD2 matches at 7 bases. There are 14 residues in the CDR3. Unmatched junction bases numbered 14, after V lost 2 bases and J lost 15 bases. Germline-derived CDR1 and CDR2 are SGHRS and YFSETQ. CDR3 in DNA: TGCGCCAGCAGCTTATCCGCGGGGGATGGTTGGACGTTCTTC. The encoded protein is CASSLSAGDGWTFF.

The chain carries TRBV27 and TRBJ1-5; TRBD1 aligns across 11 bases. The V gene end was trimmed by 7 bases and the J gene end by 4 bases; junction bases not matched to a gene: 6. Germline-derived CDR1 and CDR2 are MNHEY and SMNVEV (reference sequence). The CDR3 is 15 amino acids. This CDR3 is CASTRTGGANQPQHF. The DNA for the CDR3 is TGTGCCAGCACCCGGACAGGGGGCGCGAATCAGCCCCAGCATTTT.

V usage is TRBV2 and J usage is TRBJ1-2; no clear D gene. There are 13 residues in the CDR3. Per germline, CDR1 SNHLY and CDR2 FYNNEI. V was shortened by 8 bases and J by 4 bases, with 14 bases between the two germline ends. CDR3 DNA sequence: TGTGCCAGCCGGATGACGGGAGCCTATGGCTACACCTTC. It codes for CASRMTGAYGYTF. The entire variable domain, with the rest obtained from reference TRBV2 and TRBJ1-2, is as follows: EPEVTQTPSHQVTQMGQEVILRCVPISNHLYFYWYRQILGQKVEFLVSFYNNEISEKSEIFDDQFSVERPDGSNFTLKIRSTKLEDSAMYFCASRMTGAYGYTFGSGTRLTVV.

The chain has TRBV29-1 and TRBJ1-4, with TRBD1 matching 7 bases. J gave up 0 bases and V 7 bases, and 11 bases lay outside the gene matches. From germline, CDR1 is SQVTM and CDR2 ANQGSEA. This CDR3 region has 16 residues. The CDR3 coding sequence is TGCAGCGATCCGGGACAGAGGAATGCAACTAATGAAAAACTGTTTTTT. It codes for CSDPGQRNATNEKLFF.

This clone was observed once. At one boundary the junction diverges from the germline segment, which might be a read error. The chain joins TRBV7-6 to TRBJ2-4; 9 positions agree with TRBD1. The CDR3 has 16 amino acids. CDR1 is SGHVS and CDR2 is FNYEAQ in the germline V gene. The CDR3 DNA reads as TGTGCCAGCAGTTTAGGCCTGGGACAGGGAAAAAACATTCAGTACTTC. It is translated as CASSLGLGQGKNIQYF.

J is TRBJ2-3 and V is TRBV2, with D perhaps matching TRBD1 (6 bases). Trimming pared 1 base from V and 4 bases from J, leaving 12 bases between. The length of the CDR3 is 15 residues. The V gene's germline CDR1 is SNHLY and CDR2 FYNNEI. Here the CDR3 DNA reads TGTGCCAGCAGTGAAGAGGGGGTCTACTCAGATACGCAGTATTTT. Protein product: CASSEEGVYSDTQYF.

The chain combines TRBV6-5 with TRBJ2-7; TRBD1 aligns across 7 bases. Germline values: CDR1 MNHEY, CDR2 SVGAGI. V lost 7 bases, J lost 4 bases, and 4 bases stayed unmatched. The CDR3 sequence is 12 residues long. The CDR3 DNA is TGTGCCAGCAAAGGCAGGGGGTACGAGCAGTACTTC. This encodes CASKGRGYEQYF.

The chain recombines TRBV2 with TRBJ2-7; a possible D gene is TRBD1 (5 bases). Germline CDR1 is SNHLY and CDR2 is FYNNEI. Trimming pared 2 bases from V and 4 bases from J, leaving 12 bases between. The CDR3 is made up of 14 amino acids. The CDR3 protein is CASSELGVGYEQYF. CDR3 DNA sequence: TGTGCCAGCAGTGAATTAGGGGTTGGATACGAGCAGTACTTC.

CDR3 protein: CASSLTSGGAHEQYF. For the CDR3, the DNA is TGTGCCAGCAGCTTGACTAGCGGGGGGGCCCACGAGCAGTACTTC. This chain uses TRBV7-7 with TRBJ2-7; 14 bases line up with TRBD2. Trimming cost V 3 bases and J 5 bases; bases outside gene matches: 3. The germline V gene encodes CDR1 SSHAT and CDR2 FNYEAQ (reference sequence). This CDR3 region has 15 residues.

V gene TRBV10-3 combines with J gene TRBJ2-7; a weak D match, TRBD2 (5 bases). Germline assignment: CDR1 ENHRY and CDR2 SYGVKD. The V and J ends lost 4 bases and 2 bases respectively, with 12 bases between them. This CDR3 is built from 14 residues. This chain's CDR3 is CAISGTGYTYEQYF. CDR3 sequence (DNA): TGTGCCATCAGTGGGACTGGATATACCTACGAGCAGTACTTC.

This rearrangement joins TRBV4-2 to TRBJ1-1, with 7 bases aligning to TRBD1. Germline CDR1 reads LGHNA; CDR2 reads YNFKEQ. V shed 3 bases, J shed 1 base, and the junction held 2 bases outside the gene matches. The CDR3 sequence is 14 residues long. The CDR3 DNA follows: TGTGCCAGCAGCCATCACAGGGGGAACACTGAAGCTTTCTTT. It codes for CASSHHRGNTEAFF.

The chain links TRBV18 to TRBJ1-3; D not certain. The CDR3 totals 14 residues. Looked up from germline, CDR1 is KGHSH and CDR2 is LQKENI. V was cut by 4 bases and J by 5 bases, with 12 bases left in between. CDR3 sequence (DNA): TGTGCCAGCTCACTACTGTGGGAGCGAAACACCATATATTTT. The encoded protein is CASSLLWERNTIYF.

The chain employs TRBV29-1 and TRBJ1-1; D not certain. In germline, CDR1 is SQVTM, CDR2 ANQGSEA. The CDR3 totals 12 residues. The germline V and J ends were trimmed by 8 bases and 0 bases, with 10 bases remaining between them. The chain's CDR3 is CSPSDMNTEAFF. The DNA for the CDR3 is TGCAGCCCCAGCGATATGAACACTGAAGCTTTCTTT.

The V gene is TRBV2, the J gene TRBJ1-5; D is ambiguous. The CDR3 totals 15 residues. Germline V gene lookup returns CDR1 SNHLY and CDR2 FYNNEI. V was trimmed by 8 bases and J by 2 bases, leaving 16 bases between them. The CDR3 DNA is TGTGCCAGCGTTTCCGACGGCGGGGGCAATCAGCCCCAGCATTTT. Its protein is CASVSDGGGNQPQHF. The full variable domain, in which reference TRBV2 and TRBJ1-5 provide the parts outside the CDR3, is EPEVTQTPSHQVTQMGQEVILRCVPISNHLYFYWYRQILGQKVEFLVSFYNNEISEKSEIFDDQFSVERPDGSNFTLKIRSTKLEDSAMYFCASVSDGGGNQPQHFGDGTRLSIL.

Points on this clone: The sample holds other DNA sequences that translate to the same CDR3. This sequence joins TRBV6-1 and TRBJ2-3, with 9 bases that match TRBD1. Unmatched junction bases numbered 1, after V lost 1 base and J lost 2 bases. This CDR3 comprises 15 residues. The germline V gene encodes CDR1 MNHNS and CDR2 SASEGT. The CDR3 loop reads CASSEGTGATDTQYF. As DNA, the CDR3 is TGTGCCAGCAGTGAAGGGACAGGGGCCACAGATACGCAGTATTTT.

This clone was picked up a small number of times. This chain uses TRBV5-4 with TRBJ1-6, with D uncertain. Germline CDR1 SGHNT, CDR2 YYREEE (reference sequence). V shed 0 bases and J shed 10 bases, with 11 bases lying between them. The CDR3 spans 14 residues. CDR3 DNA sequence: TGTGCCAGCAGCTTGGCTGAGGCTTCCTCACCCCTCCACTTT. Amino acids: CASSLAEASSPLHF.

This clone was detected a few times. The J gene is TRBJ1-5, the V gene TRBV6-1, with D unclear. CDR1 MNHNS and CDR2 SASEGT come from the germline V gene. Trimming stripped 6 bases from V and 2 bases from J, with 8 bases between. The CDR3 length is 13 residues. CDR3 DNA: TGTGCCAGCAGCGACACGGGCAATCAGCCCCAGCATTTT. Amino acid sequence: CASSDTGNQPQHF.

This clone ranks as medium-sized. The rearrangement joins TRBV30 to TRBJ2-1, with D uncertain. V was cut by 0 bases and J by 0 bases, with 9 bases left in between. The CDR3 consists of 15 residues. The germline gives CDR1 GTSNPN, CDR2 SVGIG (reference sequence). CDR3 region: CAWSVQGGSYNEQFF. For the CDR3, the DNA is TGTGCCTGGAGTGTACAAGGCGGCTCCTACAATGAGCAGTTCTTC.

The chain is built from TRBV30 and TRBJ2-7; TRBD2 aligns across 10 bases. Germline assignment: CDR1 GTSNPN and CDR2 SVGIG (reference sequence). This CDR3 is built from 21 residues. V gave up 0 bases and J gave up 0 bases; unmatched junction bases: 20. Here the CDR3 reads CAWSVRTTSYPSGGPSYEQYF. The CDR3, as DNA: TGTGCCTGGAGTGTACGGACGACCTCTTACCCTAGCGGGGGACCCTCCTACGAGCAGTACTTC.

This clone was detected a few times. The V and J genes are TRBV7-3 and TRBJ1-5; D is unresolved. V lost 1 base to trimming and J lost 0 bases, with 10 bases between them. CDR1 is SGHTA, CDR2 FQGTGA, per germline. The length of the CDR3 is 16 residues. CDR3 sequence (DNA): TGTGCCAGCAGCTTAATAGGCTACTATAGCAATCAGCCCCAGCATTTT. Amino acid sequence: CASSLIGYYSNQPQHF.

The chain combines TRBV4-1 with TRBJ2-5; tentative D call: TRBD1 (6 bases). Germline CDR1 MGHRA, CDR2 YSYEKL. The V end was cut by 1 base, the J end by 2 bases, with 11 bases between. This CDR3 region has 15 residues. As DNA, the CDR3 is TGCGCCAGCAGCCAAGTTCACAGGGATCAAGAGACCCAGTACTTC. It specifies CASSQVHRDQETQYF.